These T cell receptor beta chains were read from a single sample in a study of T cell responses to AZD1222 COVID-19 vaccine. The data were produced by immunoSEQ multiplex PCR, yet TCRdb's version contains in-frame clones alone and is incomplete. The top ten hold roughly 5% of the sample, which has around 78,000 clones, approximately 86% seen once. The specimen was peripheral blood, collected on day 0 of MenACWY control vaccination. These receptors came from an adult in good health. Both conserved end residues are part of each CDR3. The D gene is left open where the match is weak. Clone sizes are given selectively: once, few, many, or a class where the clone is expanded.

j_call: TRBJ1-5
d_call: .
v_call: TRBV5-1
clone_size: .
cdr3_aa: CASSPESGNQPQHF
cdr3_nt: TGCGCCAGCAGCCCCGAGTCGGGTAATCAGCCCCAGCATTTT

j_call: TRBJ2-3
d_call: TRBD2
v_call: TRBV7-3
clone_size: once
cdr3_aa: CASSFSSGSTDTQYF
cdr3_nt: TGTGCCAGCAGCTTCTCTAGCGGTAGCACAGATACGCAGTATTTT

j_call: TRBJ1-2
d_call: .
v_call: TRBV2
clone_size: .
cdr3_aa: CASSETGRYGYTF
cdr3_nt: TGTGCCAGCAGTGAGACAGGCCGCTATGGCTACACCTTC

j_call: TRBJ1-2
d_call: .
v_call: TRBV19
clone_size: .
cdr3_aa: CASNPTGPGYGYTF
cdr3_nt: TGTGCCAGTAACCCGACAGGCCCAGGCTATGGCTACACCTTC

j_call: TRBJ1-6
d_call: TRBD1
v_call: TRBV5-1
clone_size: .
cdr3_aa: CASSLQGAQKASPLHF
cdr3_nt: TGCGCCAGCAGCTTGCAGGGGGCGCAAAAGGCGTCACCCCTCCACTTT

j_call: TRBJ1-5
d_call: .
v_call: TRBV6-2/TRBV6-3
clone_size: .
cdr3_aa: CASSRDGNQPQHF
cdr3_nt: TGTGCCAGCAGCCGGGACGGTAATCAGCCCCAGCATTTT

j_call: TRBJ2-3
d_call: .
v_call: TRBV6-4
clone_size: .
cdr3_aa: CASSPGEHTDTQYF
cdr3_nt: TGTGCCAGCAGCCCCGGGGAGCACACAGATACGCAGTATTTT

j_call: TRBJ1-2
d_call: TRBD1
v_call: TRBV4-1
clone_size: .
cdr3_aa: CASSQPTGGPYGYTF
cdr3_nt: TGCGCCAGCAGCCAACCTACAGGGGGTCCCTATGGCTACACCTTC

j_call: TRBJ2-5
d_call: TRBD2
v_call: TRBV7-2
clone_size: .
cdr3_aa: CASSPARRGAERAQYF
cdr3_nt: TGTGCCAGCAGCCCTGCCCGGCGGGGGGCCGAACGGGCCCAGTACTTC

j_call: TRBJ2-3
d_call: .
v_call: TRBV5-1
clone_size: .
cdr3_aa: CASSQKDTQYF
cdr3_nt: TGCGCCAGCAGCCAGAAAGATACGCAGTATTTT

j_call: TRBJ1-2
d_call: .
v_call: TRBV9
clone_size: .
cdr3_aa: CASSVGGTTWDYTF
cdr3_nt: TGTGCCAGCAGCGTAGGTGGGACGACCTGGGACTACACCTTC

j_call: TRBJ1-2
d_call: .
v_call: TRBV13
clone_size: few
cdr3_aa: CASSFSGGYGYTF
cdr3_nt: TGTGCCAGCAGCTTTTCGGGCGGCTATGGCTACACCTTC

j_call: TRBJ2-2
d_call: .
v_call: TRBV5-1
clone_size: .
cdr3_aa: CASSLDRTRELFF
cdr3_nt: TGCGCCAGCAGCTTGGATAGGACGAGGGAGCTGTTTTTT

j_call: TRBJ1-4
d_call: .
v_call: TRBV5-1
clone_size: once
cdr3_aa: CASSLGMLEEKLFF
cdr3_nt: TGCGCCAGCAGCTTGGGTATGCTAGAGGAAAAACTGTTTTTT

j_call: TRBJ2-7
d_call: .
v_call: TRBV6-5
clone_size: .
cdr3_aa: CASSYSRGVSSYEQYF
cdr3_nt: TGTGCCAGCAGTTACTCGAGAGGGGTTAGCTCCTACGAGCAGTACTTC

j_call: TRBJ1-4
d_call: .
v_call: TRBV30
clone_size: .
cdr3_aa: CACRRKGTGEKLFF
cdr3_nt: TGTGCCTGCCGGCGCAAGGGGACGGGTGAAAAACTGTTTTTT

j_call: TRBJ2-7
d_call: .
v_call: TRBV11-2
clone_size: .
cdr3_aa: CASSFQQGPYEQYF
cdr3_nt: TGTGCCAGCAGCTTCCAACAGGGCCCCTACGAGCAGTACTTC

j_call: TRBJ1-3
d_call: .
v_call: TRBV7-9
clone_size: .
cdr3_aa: CASSLGGPIYF
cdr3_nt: TGTGCCAGCAGCTTAGGGGGGCCCATATATTTT

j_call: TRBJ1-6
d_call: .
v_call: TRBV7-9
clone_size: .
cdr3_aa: CASSLVTGNNSPLHF
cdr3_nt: TGTGCCAGCAGCTTAGTCACGGGAAATAATTCACCCCTCCACTTT

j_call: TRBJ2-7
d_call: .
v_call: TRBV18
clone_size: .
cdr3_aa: CASSPVRAGNEQYF
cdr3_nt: TGTGCCAGCTCACCAGTGAGGGCGGGGAACGAGCAGTACTTC

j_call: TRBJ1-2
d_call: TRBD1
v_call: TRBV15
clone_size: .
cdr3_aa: CATSRDRGLYGYTF
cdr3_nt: TGTGCCACCAGCAGGGACAGGGGGCTCTATGGCTACACCTTC

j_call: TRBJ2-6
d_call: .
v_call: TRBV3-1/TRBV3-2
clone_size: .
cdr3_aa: CASSLKPPSGANVLTF
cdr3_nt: TGTGCCAGCAGCCTTAAGCCACCTTCTGGGGCCAACGTCCTGACTTTC

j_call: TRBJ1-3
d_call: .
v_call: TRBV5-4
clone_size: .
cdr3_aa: CASSLGGQSSGNTIYF
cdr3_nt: TGTGCCAGCAGCTTGGGAGGGCAATCCTCTGGAAACACCATATATTTT

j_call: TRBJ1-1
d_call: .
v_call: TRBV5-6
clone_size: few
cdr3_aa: CASSPGTGEAFF
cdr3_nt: TGTGCCAGCAGTCCCGGGACCGGTGAAGCTTTCTTT

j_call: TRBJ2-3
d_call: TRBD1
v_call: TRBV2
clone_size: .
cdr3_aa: CAREGDRRTDTQYF
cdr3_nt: TGTGCCAGGGAAGGGGACAGGAGGACAGATACGCAGTATTTT

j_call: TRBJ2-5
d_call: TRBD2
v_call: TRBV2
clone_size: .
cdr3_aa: CASSGTSGGLETQYF
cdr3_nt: TGTGCCAGCAGTGGGACTAGCGGGGGGTTAGAGACCCAGTACTTC

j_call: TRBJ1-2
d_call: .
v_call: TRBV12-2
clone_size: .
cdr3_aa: CASRPATGTGITGSYGYTF
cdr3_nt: TGTGCAAGTCGCCCCGCGACCGGGACAGGGATTACTGGGAGCTATGGCTACACCTTC

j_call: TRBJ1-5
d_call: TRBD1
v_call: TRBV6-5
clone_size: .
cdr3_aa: CASSRTGQGVQPQHF
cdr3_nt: TGTGCCAGCAGCCGAACTGGACAGGGAGTCCAGCCCCAGCATTTT

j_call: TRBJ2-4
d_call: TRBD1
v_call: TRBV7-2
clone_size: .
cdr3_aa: CAILRTGQILAKNIQYF
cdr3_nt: TGTGCCATCCTTCGGACAGGGCAAATACTAGCCAAAAACATTCAGTACTTC

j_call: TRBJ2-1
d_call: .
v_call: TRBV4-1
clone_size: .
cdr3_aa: CASSQDGGIEQFF
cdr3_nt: TGCGCCAGCAGCCAAGATGGGGGTATCGAGCAGTTCTTC

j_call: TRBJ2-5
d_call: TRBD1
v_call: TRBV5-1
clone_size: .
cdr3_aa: CASSIVAGQGAGTQYF
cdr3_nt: TGCGCCAGCAGCATTGTGGCCGGACAGGGGGCCGGGACCCAGTACTTC

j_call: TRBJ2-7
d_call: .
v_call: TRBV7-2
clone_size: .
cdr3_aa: CASSLNSGSEQYF
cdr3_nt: TGTGCCAGCAGCTTAAACTCGGGCTCCGAGCAGTACTTC

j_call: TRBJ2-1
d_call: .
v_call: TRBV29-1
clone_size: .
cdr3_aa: CSVERQYNEQFF
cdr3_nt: TGCAGCGTTGAGCGACAGTACAATGAGCAGTTCTTC

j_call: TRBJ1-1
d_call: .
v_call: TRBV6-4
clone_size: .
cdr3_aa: CASSESEGITEAFF
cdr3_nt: TGTGCCAGCAGTGAATCAGAGGGGATAACTGAAGCTTTCTTT

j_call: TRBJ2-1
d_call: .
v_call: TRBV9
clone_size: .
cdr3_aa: CASSTWRGEVDEQFF
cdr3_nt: TGTGCCAGCAGCACTTGGAGGGGGGAAGTCGATGAGCAGTTCTTC

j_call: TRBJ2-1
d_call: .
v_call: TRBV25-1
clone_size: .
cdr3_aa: CASGWRGDNEQFF
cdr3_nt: TGTGCCAGCGGATGGCGGGGAGACAATGAGCAGTTCTTC

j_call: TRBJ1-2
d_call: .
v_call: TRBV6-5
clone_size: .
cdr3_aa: CASSTTQEHGYTF
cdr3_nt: TGTGCCAGCAGTACGACCCAGGAACATGGCTACACCTTC

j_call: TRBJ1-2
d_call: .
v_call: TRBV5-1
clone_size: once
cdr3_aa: CASRTTGNYGYTF
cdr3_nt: TGCGCCAGCAGGACTACGGGTAACTATGGCTACACCTTC

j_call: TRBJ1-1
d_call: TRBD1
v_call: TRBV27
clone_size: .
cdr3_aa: CASSSKGALNTEAFF
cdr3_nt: TGTGCCAGCAGTTCGAAGGGGGCCCTAAACACTGAAGCTTTCTTT

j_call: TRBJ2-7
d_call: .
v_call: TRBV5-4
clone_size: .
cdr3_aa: CASSPSGDRRNEQYF
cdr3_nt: TGTGCCAGCAGCCCCTCCGGGGATAGACGGAACGAGCAGTACTTC

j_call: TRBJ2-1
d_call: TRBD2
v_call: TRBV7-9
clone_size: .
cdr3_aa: CASSPTSGAHNEQFF
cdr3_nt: TGTGCCAGCAGCCCAACTAGCGGGGCGCACAATGAGCAGTTCTTC

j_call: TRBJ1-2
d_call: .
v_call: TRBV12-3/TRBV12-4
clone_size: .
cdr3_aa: CASSLGRAGYTF
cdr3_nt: TGTGCCAGCAGTTTAGGGAGGGCTGGCTACACCTTC

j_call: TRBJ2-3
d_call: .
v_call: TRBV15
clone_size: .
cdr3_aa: CATSREGRGGSDTQYF
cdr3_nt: TGTGCCACCAGCAGAGAGGGTAGGGGGGGTTCAGATACGCAGTATTTT

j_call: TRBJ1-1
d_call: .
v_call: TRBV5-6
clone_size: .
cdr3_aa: CASSLTNTEAFF
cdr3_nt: TGTGCCAGCAGCTTGACGAACACTGAAGCTTTCTTT

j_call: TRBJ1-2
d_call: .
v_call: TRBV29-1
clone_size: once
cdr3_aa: CSVEGGVLGYTF
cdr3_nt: TGCAGCGTTGAAGGAGGGGTTCTTGGCTACACCTTC

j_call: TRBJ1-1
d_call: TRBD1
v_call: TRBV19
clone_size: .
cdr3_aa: CASSIRGQRHTEAFF
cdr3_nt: TGTGCCAGTAGTATAAGGGGGCAGAGGCACACTGAAGCTTTCTTT